This T cell receptor (beta chain) was recovered during a study of T cell repertoires in cytomegalovirus infection. Turning to the study itself: Signatures in public TCR beta sequences pointed to both CMV infection and matching HLA type.

Findings and caveats of the study: Cumulated frequencies of public TCR beta families served to identify carriers of CMV plus the relevant HLA. Dominating the ex vivo response were TCR beta clonotypes that were CMV-specific and HLA-C-restricted.

Via MiXCR, TCRdb re-called the reads, giving one row per CDR3 protein. The sample holds 450,000 to 600,000 distinct CDR3 sequences, 10% to 12% seen once. Germline V gene data show CDR1 as SGDLS and CDR2 as YYNGEE. The CDR3 contains 14 residues. V lost 4 bases and J lost 0, with 10 bases in between. This clonotype was found many times. Antigen unknown. The clonotype originates from a human donor in good health (CMV status not recorded). Some clones in this sample may be carry-over from other donors' samples. Sequenced: PBMCs. The V gene is TRBV9, the J gene TRBJ2-5; possibly TRBD2 for D (6 bases). The CDR3 here is CASSPSGYQETQYF. The CDR3 DNA sequence: TGTGCCAGCAGCCCCAGCGGGTACCAAGAGACCCAGTACTTC.